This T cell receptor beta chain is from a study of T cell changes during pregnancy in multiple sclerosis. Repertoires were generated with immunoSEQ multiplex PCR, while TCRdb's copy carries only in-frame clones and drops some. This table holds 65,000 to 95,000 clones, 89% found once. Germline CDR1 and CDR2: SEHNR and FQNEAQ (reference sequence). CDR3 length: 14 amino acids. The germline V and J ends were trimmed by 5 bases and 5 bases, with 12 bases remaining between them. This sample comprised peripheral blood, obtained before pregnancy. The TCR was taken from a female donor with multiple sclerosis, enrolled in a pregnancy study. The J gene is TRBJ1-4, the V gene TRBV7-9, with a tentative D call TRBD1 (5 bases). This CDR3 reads CASSTGTENEKLFF. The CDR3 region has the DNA TGTGCCAGCAGCACCGGGACTGAGAATGAAAAACTGTTTTTT.